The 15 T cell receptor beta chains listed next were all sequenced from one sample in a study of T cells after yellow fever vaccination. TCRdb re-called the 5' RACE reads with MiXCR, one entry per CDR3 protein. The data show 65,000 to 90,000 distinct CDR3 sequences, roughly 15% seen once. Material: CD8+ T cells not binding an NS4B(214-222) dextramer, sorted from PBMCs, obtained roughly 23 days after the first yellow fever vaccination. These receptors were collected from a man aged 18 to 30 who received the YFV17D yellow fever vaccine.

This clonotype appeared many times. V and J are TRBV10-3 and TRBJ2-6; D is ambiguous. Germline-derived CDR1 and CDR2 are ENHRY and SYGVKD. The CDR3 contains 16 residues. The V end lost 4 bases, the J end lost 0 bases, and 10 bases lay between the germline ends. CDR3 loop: CAISGTRDSGANVLTF. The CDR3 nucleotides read TGTGCCATCAGTGGGACCCGAGACTCTGGGGCCAACGTCCTGACTTTC.

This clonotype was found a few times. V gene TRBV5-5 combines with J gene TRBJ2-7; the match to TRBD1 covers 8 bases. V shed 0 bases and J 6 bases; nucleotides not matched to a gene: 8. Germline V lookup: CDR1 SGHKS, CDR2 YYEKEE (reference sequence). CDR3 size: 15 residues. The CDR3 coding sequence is TGTGCCAGCAGCTTGGCTGTGACAGGGGAGCGCGAGCAGTACTTC. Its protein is CASSLAVTGEREQYF.

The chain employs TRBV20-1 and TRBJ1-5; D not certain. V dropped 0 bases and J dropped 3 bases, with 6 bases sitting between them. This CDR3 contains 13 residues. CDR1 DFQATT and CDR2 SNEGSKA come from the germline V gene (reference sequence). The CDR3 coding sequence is TGCAGTGCTAGAGAACAGATCAATCAGCCCCAGCATTTT. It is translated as CSAREQINQPQHF.

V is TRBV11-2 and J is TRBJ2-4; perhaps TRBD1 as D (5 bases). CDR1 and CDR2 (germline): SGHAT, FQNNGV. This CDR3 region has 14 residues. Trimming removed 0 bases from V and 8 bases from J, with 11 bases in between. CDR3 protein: CASSLEAGLDIQYF. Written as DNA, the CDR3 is TGTGCCAGCAGCTTAGAGGCAGGGCTGGACATTCAGTACTTC.

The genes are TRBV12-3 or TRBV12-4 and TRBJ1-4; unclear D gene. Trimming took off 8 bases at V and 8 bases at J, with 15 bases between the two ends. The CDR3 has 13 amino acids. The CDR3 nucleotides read TGTGCCAGCTCCTTTTCCTCTAGGGAAAAACTGTTTTTT. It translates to CASSFSSREKLFF.

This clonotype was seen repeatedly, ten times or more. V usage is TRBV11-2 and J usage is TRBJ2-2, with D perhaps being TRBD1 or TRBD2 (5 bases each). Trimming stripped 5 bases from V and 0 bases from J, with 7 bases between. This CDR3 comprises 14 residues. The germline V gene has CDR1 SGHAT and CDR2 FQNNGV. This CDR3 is CASSRGPNTGELFF. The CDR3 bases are TGTGCCAGCAGCCGGGGACCGAACACCGGGGAGCTGTTTTTT.

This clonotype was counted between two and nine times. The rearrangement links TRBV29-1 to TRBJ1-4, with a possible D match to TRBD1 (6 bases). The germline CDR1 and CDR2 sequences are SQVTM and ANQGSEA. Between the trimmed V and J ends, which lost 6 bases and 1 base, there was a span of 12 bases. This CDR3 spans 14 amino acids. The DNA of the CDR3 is TGCAGCGTCGAAACAGGGAGAACTAATGAAAAACTGTTTTTT. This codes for CSVETGRTNEKLFF. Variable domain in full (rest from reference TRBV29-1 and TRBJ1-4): SAVISQKPSRDICQRGTSLTIQCQVDSQVTMMFWYRQQPGQSLTLIATANQGSEATYESGFVIDKFPISRPNLTFSTLTVSNMSPEDSSIYLCSVETGRTNEKLFFGSGTQLSVL.

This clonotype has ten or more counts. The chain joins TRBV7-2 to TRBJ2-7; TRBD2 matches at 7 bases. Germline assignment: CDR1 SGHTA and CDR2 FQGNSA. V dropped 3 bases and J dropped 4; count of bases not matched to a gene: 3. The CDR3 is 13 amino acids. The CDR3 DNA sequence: TGTGCCAGCAGCTTTTGGGAGGGGTACGAGCAGTACTTC. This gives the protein CASSFWEGYEQYF.

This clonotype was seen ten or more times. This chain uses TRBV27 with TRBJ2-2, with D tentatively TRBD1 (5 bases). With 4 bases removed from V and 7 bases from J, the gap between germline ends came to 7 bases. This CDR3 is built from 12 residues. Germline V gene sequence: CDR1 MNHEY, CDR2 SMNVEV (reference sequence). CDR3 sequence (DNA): TGTGCCAGCAGTTCCAGGGTCGGGGAGCTGTTTTTT. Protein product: CASSSRVGELFF.

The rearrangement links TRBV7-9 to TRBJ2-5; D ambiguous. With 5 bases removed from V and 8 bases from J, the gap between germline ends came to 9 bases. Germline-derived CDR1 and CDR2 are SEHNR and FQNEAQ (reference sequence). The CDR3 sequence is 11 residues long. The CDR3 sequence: CASSPQATQYF. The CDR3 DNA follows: TGTGCCAGCAGCCCGCAGGCTACCCAGTACTTC.

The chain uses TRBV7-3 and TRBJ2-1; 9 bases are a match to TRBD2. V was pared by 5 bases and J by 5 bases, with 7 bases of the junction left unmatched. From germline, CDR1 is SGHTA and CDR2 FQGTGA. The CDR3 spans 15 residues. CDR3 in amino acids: CASSTLAGINNEQFF. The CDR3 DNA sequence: TGTGCCAGCAGCACGCTAGCGGGGATAAACAATGAGCAGTTCTTC.

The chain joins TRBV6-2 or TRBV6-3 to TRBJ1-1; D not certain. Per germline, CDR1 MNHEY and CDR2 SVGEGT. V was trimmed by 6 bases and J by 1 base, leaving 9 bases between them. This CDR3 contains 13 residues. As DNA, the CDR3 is TGTGCCAGCAGGCCCCCTGAGAACACTGAAGCTTTCTTT. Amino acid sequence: CASRPPENTEAFF.

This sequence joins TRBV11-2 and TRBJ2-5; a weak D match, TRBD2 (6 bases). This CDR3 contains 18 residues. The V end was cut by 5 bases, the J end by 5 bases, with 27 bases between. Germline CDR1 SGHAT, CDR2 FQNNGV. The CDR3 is CASSPRRSSSEAMETQYF. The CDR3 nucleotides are TGTGCCAGCAGCCCCCGGCGGTCCTCTAGCGAGGCAATGGAGACCCAGTACTTC.

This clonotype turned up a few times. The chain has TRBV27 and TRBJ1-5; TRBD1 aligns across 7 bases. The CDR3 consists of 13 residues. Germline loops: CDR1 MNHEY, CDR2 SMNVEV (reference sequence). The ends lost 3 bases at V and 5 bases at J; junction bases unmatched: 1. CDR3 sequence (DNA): TGTGCCAGCAGTTTCAGGGGGGATCAGCCCCAGCATTTT. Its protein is CASSFRGDQPQHF.

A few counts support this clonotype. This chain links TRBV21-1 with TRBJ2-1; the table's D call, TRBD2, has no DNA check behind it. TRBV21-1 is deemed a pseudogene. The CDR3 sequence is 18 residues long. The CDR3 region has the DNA TGTGCCAGCAGCAAACCTATACTAGCGCCTAGCTCCTACAATGAGCAGTTCTTC. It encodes CASSKPILAPSSYNEQFF.